These 2 T cell receptor beta chains share one sample of origin, sequenced in a study of OX40 agonist ivuxolimab in advanced cancers. This table comes from immunoSEQ multiplex PCR, and its TCRdb copy is limited to in-frame clones, with some not included. Among about 55,000 clones listed, nearly 85% were seen once. The sample was CD4+ or CD8+ T cells sorted from blood, taken in a trial of the OX40 agonist ivuxolimab. These receptors all stem from an adult with an advanced solid tumor such as melanoma, head and neck, liver or kidney cancer.

This sequence joins TRBV4-1 and TRBJ1-1; D uncertain. The CDR3 runs 13 residues. V lost 0 bases and J 8 bases, leaving 10 bases between the germline ends. CDR1 is MGHRA and CDR2 is YSYEKL in the germline V gene. In DNA form, the CDR3 reads TGCGCCAGCAGCCAAGATGAGTGGAGGGAAGCTTTCTTT. Its protein product is CASSQDEWREAFF.

The chain combines TRBV15 with TRBJ1-1; D unresolved. In germline, CDR1 is LNHNV, CDR2 YYDKDF (reference sequence). Deletions cut 4 bases from V and 0 bases from J, with 9 bases between. The CDR3 has 14 residues. The CDR3: CATSIGRLNTEAFF. The CDR3 DNA follows: TGTGCCACCAGCATAGGACGGTTGAACACTGAAGCTTTCTTT.